This T cell receptor (beta chain) was retrieved from a study of blood T cell repertoires in COVID-19. CDR1 and CDR2 from the germline V gene are SGHNT and YYREEE (reference sequence). V gave up 4 bases and J gave up 3 bases; unmatched junction bases: 12. CDR3 length: 17 residues. The assay was immunoSEQ multiplex PCR, and TCRdb's table has in-frame clones only and misses some. The top ten hold about 18% of the sample, which has about 330,000 clones, about 92% seen once. The sequence came from a woman under 40 who had recovered from COVID-19. The sequenced sample consisted of PBMCs or T cells enriched from blood (not recorded which). The chain employs TRBV5-4 and TRBJ2-4, with 8 bases matching TRBD1. This CDR3 reads CASSRDQGANYKNIQYF. In DNA, the CDR3 is TGTGCCAGCAGCAGGGACCAGGGGGCTAATTACAAAAACATTCAGTACTTC.